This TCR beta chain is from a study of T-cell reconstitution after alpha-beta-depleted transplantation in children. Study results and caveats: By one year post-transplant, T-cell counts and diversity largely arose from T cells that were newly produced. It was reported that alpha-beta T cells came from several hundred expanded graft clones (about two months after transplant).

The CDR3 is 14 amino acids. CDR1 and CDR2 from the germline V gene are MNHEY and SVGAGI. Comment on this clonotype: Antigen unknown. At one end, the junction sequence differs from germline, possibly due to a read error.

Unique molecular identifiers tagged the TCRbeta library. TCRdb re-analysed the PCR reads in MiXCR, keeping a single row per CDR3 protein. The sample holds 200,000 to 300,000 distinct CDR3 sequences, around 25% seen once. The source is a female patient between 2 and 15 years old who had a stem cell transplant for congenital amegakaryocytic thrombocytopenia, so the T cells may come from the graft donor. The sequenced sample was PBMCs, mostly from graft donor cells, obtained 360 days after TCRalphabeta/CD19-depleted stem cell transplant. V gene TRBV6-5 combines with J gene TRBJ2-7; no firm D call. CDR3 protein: CDSSYSKVSYEQYF. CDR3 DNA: TGTGACAGCAGTTACTCGAAGGTCTCCTACGAGCAGTACTTC.